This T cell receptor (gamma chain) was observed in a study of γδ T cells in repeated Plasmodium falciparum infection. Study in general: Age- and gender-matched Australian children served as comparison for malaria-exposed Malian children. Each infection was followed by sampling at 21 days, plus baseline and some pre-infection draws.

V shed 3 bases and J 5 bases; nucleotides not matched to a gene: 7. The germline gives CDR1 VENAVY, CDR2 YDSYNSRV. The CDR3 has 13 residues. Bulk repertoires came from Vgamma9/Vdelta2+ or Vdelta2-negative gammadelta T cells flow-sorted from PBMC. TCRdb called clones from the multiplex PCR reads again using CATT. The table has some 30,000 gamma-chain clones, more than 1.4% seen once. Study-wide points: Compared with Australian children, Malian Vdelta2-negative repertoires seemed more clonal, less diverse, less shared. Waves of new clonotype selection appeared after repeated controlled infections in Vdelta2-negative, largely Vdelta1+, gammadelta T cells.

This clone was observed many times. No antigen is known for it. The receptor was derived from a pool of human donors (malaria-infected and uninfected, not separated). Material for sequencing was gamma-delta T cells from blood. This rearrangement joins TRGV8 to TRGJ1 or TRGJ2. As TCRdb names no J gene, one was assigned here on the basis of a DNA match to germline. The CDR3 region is CATWDERDYKKLF. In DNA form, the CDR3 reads TGTGCCACCTGGGATGAAAGGGATTATAAGAAACTCTTT.